This is a list of T cell receptor beta chains from one sample in a study of PD-1 blockade in mismatch repair-deficient tumors. Here immunoSEQ multiplex PCR was the method, and the copy in TCRdb shows in-frame clones only, minus some. The sample yields 120,000 or so clones, roughly nine tenths seen once. This specimen was peripheral blood, taken 44 weeks after starting pembrolizumab. These receptors all come from an adult with mismatch repair-deficient cancer. Each CDR3 is given with its conserved first and last residue. Not all rows give a size; the values are once, few, many and, for expanded clones, a class.

length	size	V	J	CDR3
14	.	TRBV30	TRBJ2-7	CAWSSSEGAYEQYF
14	few	TRBV19	TRBJ1-2	CASRISEGSYGYTF
15	many	TRBV2	TRBJ2-7	CASRGSSAYTYEQYF
19	.	TRBV4-1	TRBJ2-1	CASSQDLTASGKIYNEQFF
14	.	TRBV6-6	TRBJ2-7	CASRDGTQAYEQYF
16	.	TRBV7-7	TRBJ1-1	CASSLVPRQGHTEAFF
16	.	TRBV5-4	TRBJ2-2	CASSFDSGRATGELFF
15	many	TRBV7-9	TRBJ1-2	CASRDSGGADYGYTF
20	.	TRBV4-3	TRBJ1-4	CASSQDRLWLGQVDNEKLFF
15	.	TRBV7-2	TRBJ2-1	CASSSLRGSYNEQFF
15	.	TRBV7-2	TRBJ2-7	CASSPRTSGMHEQYF
13	.	TRBV6-5	TRBJ2-7	CASQSGVTYEQYF
14	.	TRBV14	TRBJ2-7	CASSPVAGRYEQYF
15	.	TRBV11-3	TRBJ2-3	CASSLLAAPRDTQYF
14	.	TRBV19	TRBJ2-7	CASSQGRGWDEQYF
15	.	TRBV29-1	TRBJ1-1	CSVGVVGGAVTEAFF